Listed below are T cell receptor beta chains from one sample, sequenced in a study of cytotoxic CD8 clonotypes in ibrutinib-treated CLL. Here immunoSEQ multiplex PCR was the method, and the copy in TCRdb shows in-frame clones only, minus some. Of 10,000 to 15,000 clones listed, less than 80% are singletons. This sample comprised PBMCs, obtained before ibrutinib treatment. These receptors all stem from a human donor with chronic lymphocytic leukemia. The conserved cysteine and the conserved F or W are not part of the CDR3 here.

V: TRBV28; J: TRBJ1-2; CDR3: ASSPLPSNYGYT
V: TRBV18; J: TRBJ1-5; CDR3: ASSPPPLTGLVNQPQH
V: TRBV9; J: TRBJ1-5; CDR3: ASSVAIAEFSNQPQH
V: TRBV28; J: TRBJ1-2; CDR3: ASSSPGDGYT
V: TRBV18; J: TRBJ1-5; CDR3: ASSPRTGVSNQPQH
V: TRBV27; J: TRBJ2-6; CDR3: ASSLSRAGANVLT
V: TRBV7-3; J: TRBJ2-2; CDR3: ASSLHGNTGELF
V: TRBV6-4; J: TRBJ1-5; CDR3: ASSRESNQPQH
V: TRBV7-6; J: TRBJ1-1; CDR3: ASSLAWGGSTEAF
V: TRBV6-1; J: TRBJ2-5; CDR3: ASTTEQGARETQY
V: TRBV7-2; J: TRBJ2-2; CDR3: ASSQRTAAGELF
V: TRBV29-1; J: TRBJ2-2; CDR3: SVLKGLPETGELF
V: TRBV28; J: TRBJ1-2; CDR3: ASKRDPYGYT
V: TRBV27; J: TRBJ2-3; CDR3: ASRTGTRRADTQY
V: TRBV7-2; J: TRBJ2-3; CDR3: ASSLLAGGNTDTQY
V: TRBV5-6; J: TRBJ2-7; CDR3: ASSFEPGTRWSEQY
V: TRBV27; J: TRBJ1-2; CDR3: ASSLMGGAYGYT
V: TRBV18; J: TRBJ2-2; CDR3: ASSETSGGPVTGELF
V: TRBV7-2; J: TRBJ1-2; CDR3: ASSSSTKVGYGYT
V: TRBV9; J: TRBJ1-2; CDR3: ASRSDRGFSHGYT